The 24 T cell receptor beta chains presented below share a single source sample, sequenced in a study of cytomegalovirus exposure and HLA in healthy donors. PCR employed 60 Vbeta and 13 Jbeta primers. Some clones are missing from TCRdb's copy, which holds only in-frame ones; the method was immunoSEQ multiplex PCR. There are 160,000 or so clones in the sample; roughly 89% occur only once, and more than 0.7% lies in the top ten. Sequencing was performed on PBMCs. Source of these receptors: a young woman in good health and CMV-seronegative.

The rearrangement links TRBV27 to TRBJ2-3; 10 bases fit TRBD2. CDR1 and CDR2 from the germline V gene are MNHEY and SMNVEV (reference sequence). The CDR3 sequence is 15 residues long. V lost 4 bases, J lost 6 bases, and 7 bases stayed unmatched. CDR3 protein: CASSSLAGGGDTQYF. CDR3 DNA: TGTGCCAGCAGTTCCTTAGCGGGAGGAGGGGATACGCAGTATTTT.

CDR3 DNA sequence: TGTGCCAGCAGCGTAGTCCAGCCAGGGGGCAACTATGGCTACACCTTC. It encodes CASSVVQPGGNYGYTF. The chain recombines TRBV9 with TRBJ1-2; 8 nucleotides line up with TRBD1. Looked up from germline, CDR1 is SGDLS and CDR2 is YYNGEE. Trimming at V came to 0 bases and at J to 2 bases, leaving 6 bases not matched to a gene. This CDR3 spans 16 amino acids.

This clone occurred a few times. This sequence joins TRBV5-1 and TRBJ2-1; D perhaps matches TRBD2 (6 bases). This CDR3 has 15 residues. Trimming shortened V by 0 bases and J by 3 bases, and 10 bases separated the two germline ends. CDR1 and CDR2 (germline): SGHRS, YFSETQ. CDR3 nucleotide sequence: TGCGCCAGCAGCTTGGTGGGCGGGGACTACAATGAGCAGTTCTTC. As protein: CASSLVGGDYNEQFF.

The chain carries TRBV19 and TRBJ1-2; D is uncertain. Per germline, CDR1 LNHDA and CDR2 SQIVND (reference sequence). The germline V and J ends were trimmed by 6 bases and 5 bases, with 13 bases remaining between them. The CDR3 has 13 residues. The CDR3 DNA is TGTGCCAGTAGATCCGACTTCTTATATGGCTACACCTTC. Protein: CASRSDFLYGYTF.

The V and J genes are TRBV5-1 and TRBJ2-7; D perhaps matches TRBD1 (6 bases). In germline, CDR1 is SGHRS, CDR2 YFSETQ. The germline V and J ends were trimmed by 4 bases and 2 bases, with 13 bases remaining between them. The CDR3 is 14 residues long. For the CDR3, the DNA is TGCGCCAGCAGCAGAGACAGGCGAACCTACGAGCAGTACTTC. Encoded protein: CASSRDRRTYEQYF.

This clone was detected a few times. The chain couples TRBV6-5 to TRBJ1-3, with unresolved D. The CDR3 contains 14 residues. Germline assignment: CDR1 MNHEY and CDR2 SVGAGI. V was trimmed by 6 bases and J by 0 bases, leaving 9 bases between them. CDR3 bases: TGTGCCAGCAGGTCTCTGAGCTCTGGAAACACCATATATTTT. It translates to CASRSLSSGNTIYF.

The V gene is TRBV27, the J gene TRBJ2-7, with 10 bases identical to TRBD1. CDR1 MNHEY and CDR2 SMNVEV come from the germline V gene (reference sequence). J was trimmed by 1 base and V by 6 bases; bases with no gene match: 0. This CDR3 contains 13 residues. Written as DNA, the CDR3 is TGTGCCAGCAGGGGACAGGGGTCCTACGAGCAGTACTTC. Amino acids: CASRGQGSYEQYF.

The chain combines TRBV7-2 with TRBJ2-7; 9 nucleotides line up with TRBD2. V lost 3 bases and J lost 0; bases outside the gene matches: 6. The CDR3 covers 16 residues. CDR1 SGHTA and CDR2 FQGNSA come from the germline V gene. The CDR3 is CASSFSGGPLSYEQYF. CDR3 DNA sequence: TGTGCCAGCAGCTTTAGCGGGGGACCTCTCTCCTACGAGCAGTACTTC.

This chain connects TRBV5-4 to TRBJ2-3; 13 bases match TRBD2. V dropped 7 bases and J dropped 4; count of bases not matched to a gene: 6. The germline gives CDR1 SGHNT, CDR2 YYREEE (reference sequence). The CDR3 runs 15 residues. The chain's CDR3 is CASGRLAGGPDTQYF. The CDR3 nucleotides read TGTGCCAGCGGCCGACTAGCGGGAGGCCCAGATACGCAGTATTTT.

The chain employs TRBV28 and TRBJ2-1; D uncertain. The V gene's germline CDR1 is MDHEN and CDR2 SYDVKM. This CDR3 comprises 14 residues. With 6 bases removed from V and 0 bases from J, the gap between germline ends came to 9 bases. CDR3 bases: TGTGCCAGCAGCTTTGGTAGCTCCTACAATGAGCAGTTCTTC. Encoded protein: CASSFGSSYNEQFF. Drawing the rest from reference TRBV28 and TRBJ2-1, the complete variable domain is DVKVTQSSRYLVKRTGEKVFLECVQDMDHENMFWYRQDPGLGLRLIYFSYDVKMKEKGDIPEGYSVSREKKERFSLILESASTNQTSMYLCASSFGSSYNEQFFGPGTRLTVL.

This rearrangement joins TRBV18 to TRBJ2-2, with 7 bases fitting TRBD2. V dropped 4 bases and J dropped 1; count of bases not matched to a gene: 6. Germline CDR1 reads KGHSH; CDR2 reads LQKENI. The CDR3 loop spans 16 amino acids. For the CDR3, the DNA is TGTGCCAGCTCACAAATCTCGGGAGGGAACACCGGGGAGCTGTTTTTT. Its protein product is CASSQISGGNTGELFF. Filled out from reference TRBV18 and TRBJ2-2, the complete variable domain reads NAGVMQNPRHLVRRRGQEARLRCSPMKGHSHVYWYRQLPEEGLKFMVYLQKENIIDESGMPKERFSAEFPKEGPSILRIQQVVRGDSAAYFCASSQISGGNTGELFFGEGSRLTVL.

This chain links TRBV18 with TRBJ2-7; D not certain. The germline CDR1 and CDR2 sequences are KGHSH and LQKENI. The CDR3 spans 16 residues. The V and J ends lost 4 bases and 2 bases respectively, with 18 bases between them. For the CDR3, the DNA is TGTGCCAGCTCACGTAGACACGACAAGAAGGCCTACGAGCAGTACTTC. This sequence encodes CASSRRHDKKAYEQYF.

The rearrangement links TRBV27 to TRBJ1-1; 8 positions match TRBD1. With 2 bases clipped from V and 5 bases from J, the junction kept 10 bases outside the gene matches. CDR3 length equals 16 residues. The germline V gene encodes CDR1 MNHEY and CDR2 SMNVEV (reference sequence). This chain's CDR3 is CASSLQDRGPLTEAFF. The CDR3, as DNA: TGTGCCAGCAGTTTACAAGACAGGGGCCCCTTGACTGAAGCTTTCTTT.

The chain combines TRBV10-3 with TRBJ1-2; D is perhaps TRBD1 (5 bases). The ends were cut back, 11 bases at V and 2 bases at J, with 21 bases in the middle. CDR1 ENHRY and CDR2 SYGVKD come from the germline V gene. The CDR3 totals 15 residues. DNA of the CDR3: TGTGCCTCGGCGGAGGGGCGCGTAAACAACTATGGCTACACCTTC. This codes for CASAEGRVNNYGYTF.

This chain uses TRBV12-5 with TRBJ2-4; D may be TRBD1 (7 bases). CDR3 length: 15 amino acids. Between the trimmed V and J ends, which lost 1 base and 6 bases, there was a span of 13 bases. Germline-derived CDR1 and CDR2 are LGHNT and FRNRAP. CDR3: CASGLAQGGINIQYF. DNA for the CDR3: TGTGCTAGTGGTTTGGCCCAGGGGGGAATAAACATTCAGTACTTC.

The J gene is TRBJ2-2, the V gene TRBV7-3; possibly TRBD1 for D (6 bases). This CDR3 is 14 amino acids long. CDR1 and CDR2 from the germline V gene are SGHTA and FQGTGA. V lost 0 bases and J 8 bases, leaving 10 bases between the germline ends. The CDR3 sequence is CASSLTVQGGELFF. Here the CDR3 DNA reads TGTGCCAGCAGCTTAACGGTACAGGGAGGGGAGCTGTTTTTT.

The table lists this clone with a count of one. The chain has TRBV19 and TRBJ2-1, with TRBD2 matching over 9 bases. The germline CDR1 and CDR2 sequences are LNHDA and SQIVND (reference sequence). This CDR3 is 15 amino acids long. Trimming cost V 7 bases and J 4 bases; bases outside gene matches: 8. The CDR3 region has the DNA TGTGCCAGTACAGAGGGACTAGCTGTATACAATGAGCAGTTCTTC. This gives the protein CASTEGLAVYNEQFF.

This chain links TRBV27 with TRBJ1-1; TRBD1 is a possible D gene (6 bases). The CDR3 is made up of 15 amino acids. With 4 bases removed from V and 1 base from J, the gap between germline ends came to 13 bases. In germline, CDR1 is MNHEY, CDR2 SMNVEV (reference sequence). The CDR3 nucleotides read TGTGCCAGCAGTTCCCCGTTAGGGGGGAACACTGAAGCTTTCTTT. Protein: CASSSPLGGNTEAFF.

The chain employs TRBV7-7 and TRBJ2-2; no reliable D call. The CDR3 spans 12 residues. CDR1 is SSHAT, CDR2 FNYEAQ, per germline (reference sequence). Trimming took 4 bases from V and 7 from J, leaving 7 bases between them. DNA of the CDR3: TGTGCCAGCAGCTCCCTAATCGGGGAGCTGTTTTTT. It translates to CASSSLIGELFF. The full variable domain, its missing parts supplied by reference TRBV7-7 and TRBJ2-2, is GAGVSQSPRYKVTKRGQDVTLRCDPISSHATLYWYQQALGQGPEFLTYFNYEAQPDKSGLPSDRFSAERPEGSISTLTIQRTEQRDSAMYRCASSSLIGELFFGEGSRLTVL.

The CDR3 spells CASSPQTSAYPYEQYF. Written as DNA, the CDR3 is TGTGCCAGCAGTCCACAGACTAGCGCCTACCCCTACGAGCAGTACTTC. The rearrangement links TRBV27 to TRBJ2-7; 8 bases agree with TRBD2. The CDR3 contains 16 residues. The germline CDR1 and CDR2 sequences are MNHEY and SMNVEV (reference sequence). V shed 5 bases and J 2 bases; nucleotides not matched to a gene: 11.

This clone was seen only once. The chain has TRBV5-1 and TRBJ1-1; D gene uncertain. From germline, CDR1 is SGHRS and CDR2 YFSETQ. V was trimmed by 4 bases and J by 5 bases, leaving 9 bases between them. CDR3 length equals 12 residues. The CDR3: CASSHPGTEAFF. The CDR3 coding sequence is TGCGCCAGCAGCCACCCGGGGACTGAAGCTTTCTTT.

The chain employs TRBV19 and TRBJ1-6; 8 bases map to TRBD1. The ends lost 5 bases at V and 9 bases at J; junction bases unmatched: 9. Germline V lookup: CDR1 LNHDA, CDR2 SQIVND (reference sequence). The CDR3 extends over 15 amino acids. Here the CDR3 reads CASSVFRDRSSPLHF. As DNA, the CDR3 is TGTGCCAGTAGTGTCTTCCGGGACAGGTCTTCACCCCTCCACTTT. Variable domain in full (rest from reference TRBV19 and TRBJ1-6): DGGITQSPKYLFRKEGQNVTLSCEQNLNHDAMYWYRQDPGQGLRLIYYSQIVNDFQKGDIAEGYSVSREKKESFPLTVTSAQKNPTAFYLCASSVFRDRSSPLHFGNGTRLTVT.

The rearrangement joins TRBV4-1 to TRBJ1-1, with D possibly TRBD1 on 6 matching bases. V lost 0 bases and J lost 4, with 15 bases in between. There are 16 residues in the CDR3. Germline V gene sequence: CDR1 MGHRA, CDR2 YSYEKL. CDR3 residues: CASSQEPTGMGTEAFF. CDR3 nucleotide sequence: TGCGCCAGCAGCCAAGAACCAACAGGGATGGGCACTGAAGCTTTCTTT.

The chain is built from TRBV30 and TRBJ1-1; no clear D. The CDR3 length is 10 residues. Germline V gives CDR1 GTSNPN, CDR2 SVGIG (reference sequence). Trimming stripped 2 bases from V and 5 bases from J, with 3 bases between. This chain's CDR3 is CAWSQTEAFF. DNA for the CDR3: TGTGCCTGGAGTCAAACTGAAGCTTTCTTT.